One sample yielded the 3 T cell receptor beta chains listed below, sequenced in a study of early T cells in non-severe SARS-CoV-2 infection. MiXCR, run by TCRdb on the 5' RACE reads, gives a single entry per CDR3 protein. The sample lists about 70,000 distinct CDR3 sequences, roughly 4.6% occurring once. Material: whole blood, obtained at baseline. The receptors here all came from an adult who was a healthcare worker with PCR-confirmed SARS-CoV-2 infection or an uninfected control (not recorded which). The donor label of this sample is uncertain.

This clonotype was counted only a few times. This chain uses TRBV4-3 with TRBJ2-7, with 9 bases matching TRBD1. The V segment lost 0 bases and the J segment 2 bases; nucleotides outside the gene matches: 5. The germline CDR1 and CDR2 sequences are LGHNA and YSLEER. This CDR3 region has 16 residues. As DNA, the CDR3 is TGCGCCAGCAGCCAAGAAGTCGGGGACAGGGCCTACGAGCAGTACTTC. Translating gives CASSQEVGDRAYEQYF.

The genes are TRBV28 and TRBJ1-2; 10 bases map to TRBD1. This CDR3 spans 14 amino acids. Germline V gene lookup returns CDR1 MDHEN and CDR2 SYDVKM. J was trimmed by 5 bases and V by 5 bases; bases with no gene match: 5. The CDR3 loop is CASSPPGQGYGYTF. DNA for the CDR3: TGTGCCAGCAGTCCGCCGGGACAGGGGTATGGCTACACCTTC.

The table lists this clonotype with many counts. The chain links TRBV12-3 or TRBV12-4 to TRBJ2-3; the D is unclear. The CDR3 spans 11 residues. The CDR3 protein is CAATLTDTQYF. Written as DNA, the CDR3 is TGTGCGGCGACCCTCACAGATACGCAGTATTTT.